The source of this TCR beta chain is a study of chemoradiotherapy in HPV16-positive cancers. There are a few counts of this clone. TCRdb's table, derived via immunoSEQ multiplex PCR, lists solely in-frame clones and lacks some. The table records a few thousand clones, 79% of them present only once. Trimming at V came to 5 bases and at J to 5 bases, leaving 16 bases not matched to a gene. This CDR3 has 17 residues. Germline V gene sequence: CDR1 LNHDA, CDR2 SQIVND (reference sequence). The sample in question was tumor tissue, obtained from a patient who underwent chemoradiotherapy. The sequence was collected from a human donor with HPV-associated anogenital cancer. The gene calls are TRBV19 and TRBJ2-7, with TRBD1 identical over 9 bases. The CDR3 protein is CASSVQYSGTGSHEQYF. The CDR3, as DNA: TGTGCCAGTAGTGTACAATACTCCGGGACAGGGAGCCACGAGCAGTACTTC. Together with reference TRBV19 and TRBJ2-7, the CDR3 gives the full variable domain: DGGITQSPKYLFRKEGQNVTLSCEQNLNHDAMYWYRQDPGQGLRLIYYSQIVNDFQKGDIAEGYSVSREKKESFPLTVTSAQKNPTAFYLCASSVQYSGTGSHEQYFGPGTRLTVT.